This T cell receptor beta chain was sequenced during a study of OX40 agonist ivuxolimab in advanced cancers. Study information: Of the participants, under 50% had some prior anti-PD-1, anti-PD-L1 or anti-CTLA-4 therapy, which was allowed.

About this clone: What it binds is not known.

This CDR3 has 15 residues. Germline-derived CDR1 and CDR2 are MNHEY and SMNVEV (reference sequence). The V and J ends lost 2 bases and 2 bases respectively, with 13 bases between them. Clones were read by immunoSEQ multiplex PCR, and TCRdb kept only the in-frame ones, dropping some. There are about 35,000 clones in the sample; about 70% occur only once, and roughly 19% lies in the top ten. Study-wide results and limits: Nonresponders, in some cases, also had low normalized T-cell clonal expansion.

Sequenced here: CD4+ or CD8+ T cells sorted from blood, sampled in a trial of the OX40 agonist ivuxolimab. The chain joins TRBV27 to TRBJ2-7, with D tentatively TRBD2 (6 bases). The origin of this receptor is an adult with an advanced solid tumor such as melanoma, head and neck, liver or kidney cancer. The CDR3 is CASSLGWGVAYEQYF. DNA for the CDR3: TGTGCCAGCAGTTTAGGATGGGGGGTCGCCTACGAGCAGTACTTC.